A single sample is the source of the 24 T cell receptor beta chains below, sequenced in a study of T cells in Graves' hyperthyroidism and ophthalmopathy (dated by TCRdb to about 2019). Library preparation employed multiplex PCR. TCRdb lists the instrument as Illumina HiSeq 2000. TCR beta CDR3 regions were amplified from RNA transcripts. For the first round of RT-PCR on the TCR CDR3, the HTBI primer set was used together with the Qiagen OneStep RT-PCR kit. TCRdb's own reprocessing of the public reads used fastp at Q25 and MiXCR and kept productive beta chains. Identical CDR3 proteins give one entry, which carries the most common genes and DNA. The sample contains fewer than 650,000 distinct CDR3 sequences, roughly 14% of them found a single time. The top ten clones comprise 3.5% to 4.5% of the sample. The sequencing input was blood. The source of these receptors is a woman in her 40s with Graves' ophthalmopathy.

This clonotype was counted ten times or more. This chain connects TRBV27 to TRBJ1-6, with D possibly TRBD1 on 6 matching bases. V lost 6 bases to trimming and J lost 8 bases, with 11 bases between them. CDR3 length equals 13 residues. In germline, CDR1 is MNHEY, CDR2 SMNVEV (reference sequence). The CDR3 DNA follows: TGTGCCAGCAGGGACAGATCTCATTCACCCCTCCACTTT. Translated: CASRDRSHSPLHF.

This clonotype was observed once. The V and J genes are TRBV24-1 and TRBJ2-7; D is unclear. Per germline, CDR1 KGHDR and CDR2 SFDVKD. This CDR3 spans 11 amino acids. V was pared by 3 bases and J by 11 bases, with 10 bases between. The CDR3 sequence is CATSDPWEEYF. The CDR3 region has the DNA TGTGCCACCAGTGATCCTTGGGAAGAGTACTTC.

The chain links TRBV12-3 or TRBV12-4 to TRBJ2-5; maybe TRBD2 (5 bases). The CDR3 has 13 residues. Trimming took off 5 bases at V and 6 bases at J, with 13 bases between the two ends. The CDR3 region has the DNA TGTGCCAGCAGTGACATAACGGGGAAGACCCAGTACTTC. It encodes CASSDITGKTQYF.

Many counts were recorded for this clonotype. J is TRBJ2-4 and V is TRBV27; the D gene could be TRBD1 or TRBD2 (5 bases each). The length of the CDR3 is 15 residues. V was shortened by 4 bases and J by 5 bases, with 15 bases between the two germline ends. The V gene's germline CDR1 is MNHEY and CDR2 SMNVEV (reference sequence). Here the CDR3 reads CASSSAGSGENIQYF. The CDR3, as DNA: TGTGCCAGCAGTTCCGCAGGGTCCGGGGAAAACATTCAGTACTTC.

The sample holds many counts of this clonotype. CDR3 coding DNA: TGTGCCACCAGTGATCCCGGGACTATGCAAGAGACCCAGTACTTC. It codes for CATSDPGTMQETQYF. J is TRBJ2-5 and V is TRBV24-1; 7 nucleotides align to TRBD2. J gave up 2 bases and V 3 bases, and 5 bases lay outside the gene matches. CDR1 is KGHDR, CDR2 SFDVKD, per germline. The CDR3 loop spans 15 amino acids.

The CDR3 DNA sequence: TGTGCCAGCAATCCCGGGGGGGGACGACAGCCCCAGCATTTT. This translates into CASNPGGGRQPQHF. The chain recombines TRBV6-1 with TRBJ1-5; the D gene is possibly TRBD1 (5 bases). This CDR3 has 14 amino acids. V lost 7 bases and J lost 7, with 17 bases in between. Per the germline V gene, CDR1 is MNHNS and CDR2 is SASEGT.

The V gene is TRBV11-3, the J gene TRBJ2-1; D possibly corresponds to TRBD2 (6 bases). V lost 2 bases and J 3 bases, leaving 11 bases between the germline ends. The length of the CDR3 is 15 residues. CDR1 and CDR2 from the germline V gene are SGHNT and YENEEA. In DNA, the CDR3 is TGTGCCAGCAGCTTACGTGGTAGCGGCTACAATGAGCAGTTCTTC. It is translated as CASSLRGSGYNEQFF. The full variable domain, its missing parts supplied by reference TRBV11-3 and TRBJ2-1, is EAGVVQSPRYKIIEKKQPVAFWCNPISGHNTLYWYLQNLGQGPELLIRYENEEAVDDSQLPKDRFSAERLKGVDSTLKIQPAELGDSAVYLCASSLRGSGYNEQFFGPGTRLTVL.

This clonotype has more than one count but fewer than ten. The chain recombines TRBV28 with TRBJ2-5, with D possibly matching TRBD2 (5 bases). CDR3 length: 16 residues. V was shortened by 6 bases and J by 4 bases, with 21 bases between the two germline ends. Germline V gene sequence: CDR1 MDHEN, CDR2 SYDVKM. The chain's CDR3 is CASRRPGLALGETQYF. In DNA form, the CDR3 reads TGTGCCAGCAGGCGACCCGGGCTAGCCCTGGGAGAGACCCAGTACTTC.

This clonotype was seen many times. The chain has TRBV7-2 and TRBJ2-2; D is undetermined. The V gene's germline CDR1 is SGHTA and CDR2 FQGNSA. V lost 0 bases, J lost 4 bases, and 9 bases lay in between. The CDR3 length is 15 residues. As DNA, the CDR3 is TGTGCCAGCAGCTTAGCGGTTTGGAGCACCGGGGAGCTGTTTTTT. Amino acids: CASSLAVWSTGELFF.

This clonotype was counted ten times or more. The chain combines TRBV5-1 with TRBJ2-7, with 10 nucleotides matching TRBD2. Germline V gene sequence: CDR1 SGHRS, CDR2 YFSETQ. There are 15 residues in the CDR3. J gave up 6 bases and V 2 bases, and 8 bases lay outside the gene matches. The CDR3 region is CASSLNVAGGAEQYF. CDR3 sequence (DNA): TGCGCCAGCAGCTTAAATGTAGCGGGAGGTGCCGAGCAGTACTTC.

This clonotype turned up a few times. The chain uses TRBV18 and TRBJ2-7; the match to TRBD2 covers 11 bases. This CDR3 is 19 amino acids long. Germline CDR1 reads KGHSH; CDR2 reads LQKENI. After removal of 3 bases from V and 4 bases from J, the junction contained 17 bases not matched to a gene. The CDR3 is CASSPVDSRASGRKYEQYF. The CDR3 DNA sequence: TGTGCCAGCTCACCGGTAGATTCGAGGGCTAGCGGGAGGAAGTACGAGCAGTACTTC.

The sample holds a few counts of this clonotype. The chain combines TRBV20-1 with TRBJ2-1; TRBD2 matches at 9 bases. Germline V gene lookup returns CDR1 DFQATT and CDR2 SNEGSKA (reference sequence). J lost 0 bases, V lost 6 bases, and 6 bases had no gene match. The CDR3 extends over 15 amino acids. This CDR3 is CSAAHSGSSYNEQFF. The CDR3 DNA follows: TGCAGTGCGGCACATAGCGGGAGCTCCTACAATGAGCAGTTCTTC.

This clonotype was detected only once. The genes are TRBV12-3 or TRBV12-4 and TRBJ1-1; D gene ambiguous. The V end was cut by 6 bases, the J end by 6 bases, with 11 bases between. The CDR3 is 12 amino acids. CDR3 nucleotide sequence: TGTGCCAGCAGCCCCCGACCGCCTGAAGCTTTCTTT. This translates into CASSPRPPEAFF.

This sequence joins TRBV7-9 and TRBJ2-7; 10 positions match TRBD1. V shed 5 bases, J shed 4 bases, and the junction held 8 bases outside the gene matches. Germline CDR1 reads SEHNR; CDR2 reads FQNEAQ (reference sequence). The CDR3 spans 15 residues. DNA for the CDR3: TGTGCCAGCAGCCTAGGACAGGGGGGCCCTTACGAGCAGTACTTC. Protein product: CASSLGQGGPYEQYF.

V usage is TRBV11-1 and J usage is TRBJ2-7; D assignment may be TRBD1 or TRBD2 (5 bases each). The CDR3 has 17 amino acids. Germline V gene sequence: CDR1 SGHAT, CDR2 FQDESV (reference sequence). Trimming removed 0 bases at V and 3 bases at J, with 18 bases between. CDR3: CASSLAFVGAGLYEQYF. The CDR3 DNA reads as TGTGCCAGCAGCTTAGCCTTCGTTGGGGCGGGTCTCTACGAGCAGTACTTC.

The V and J genes are TRBV11-1 and TRBJ2-3, with 8 bases lining up with TRBD1. CDR1 SGHAT and CDR2 FQDESV come from the germline V gene (reference sequence). The CDR3 spans 15 residues. V shed 6 bases and J 1 base; nucleotides not matched to a gene: 6. CDR3 nucleotides: TGTGCCAGCAGGGGGCCCAGGGGGCGCACAGATACGCAGTATTTT. It encodes CASRGPRGRTDTQYF.

There are a few counts of this clonotype. The chain joins TRBV9 to TRBJ2-5, with TRBD2 identical over 8 bases. The CDR3 spans 15 residues. The germline V gene encodes CDR1 SGDLS and CDR2 YYNGEE. With V trimmed by 0 bases and J by 5 bases, 6 bases remained unmatched. CDR3 sequence: CASSVAGGPAETQYF. The CDR3 DNA reads as TGTGCCAGCAGCGTAGCGGGAGGGCCCGCGGAGACCCAGTACTTC.

This chain joins TRBV28 and TRBJ2-7; D is ambiguous. Per germline, CDR1 MDHEN and CDR2 SYDVKM. V was trimmed by 6 bases and J by 3 bases, leaving 12 bases between them. The CDR3 sequence is 13 residues long. CDR3 protein: CASRSLGSYEQYF. CDR3 DNA sequence: TGTGCCAGCAGGTCCCTAGGTAGCTACGAGCAGTACTTC.

Turning to this clonotype: This may come from a read error, since a much larger clone is one base off. This rearrangement joins TRBV6-2 or TRBV6-3 to TRBJ2-7; the D is unclear. The CDR3 is 16 residues long. CDR1 MNHEY and CDR2 SVGEGT come from the germline V gene. The CDR3 protein is CASTHAGRAGSYERYF. CDR3 in DNA: TGTGCCAGCACCCATGCTGGTCGAGCTGGCTCCTACGAGCGGTACTTC.

A remark on this clonotype: The conserved closing phenylalanine or tryptophan is absent in this CDR3, likely reflecting a read error. The chain joins TRBV2 to TRBJ2-4, with a tentative D call TRBD1 (5 bases). Between the trimmed V and J ends, which lost 9 bases and 4 bases, there was a span of 10 bases. Germline V gene lookup returns CDR1 SNHLY and CDR2 FYNNEI. This CDR3 comprises 12 residues. The CDR3 bases are TGTGCCAGTTCAGGGTGGAAAAACATTCAGTACCTC. This codes for CASSGWKNIQYL.

This clonotype has at least ten counts. J is TRBJ1-2 and V is TRBV27; tentatively, D is TRBD1 (5 bases). This CDR3 spans 15 amino acids. Between the trimmed V and J ends, which lost 0 bases and 2 bases, there was a span of 10 bases. Germline V gene data show CDR1 as MNHEY and CDR2 as SMNVEV (reference sequence). The CDR3 nucleotides read TGTGCCAGCAGTTTATCCCCATCAGGGAACTATGGCTACACCTTC. It is translated as CASSLSPSGNYGYTF.

This clonotype was recorded at least ten times. The rearrangement joins TRBV28 to TRBJ2-1, with 9 positions matching TRBD2. Germline V gene data show CDR1 as MDHEN and CDR2 as SYDVKM. The V segment lost 5 bases and the J segment 2 bases; nucleotides outside the gene matches: 7. The length of the CDR3 is 16 residues. The CDR3 loop is CASSHLGGRAYNEQFF. CDR3 bases: TGTGCCAGCAGTCACCTAGGCGGGAGGGCCTACAATGAGCAGTTCTTC.

This clonotype was picked up a small number of times. The chain couples TRBV12-3 or TRBV12-4 to TRBJ2-3, with D possibly called TRBD1 or TRBD2 (5 bases each). This CDR3 comprises 14 residues. The germline V and J ends were trimmed by 7 bases and 1 base, with 12 bases remaining between them. CDR3 coding DNA: TGTGCCAGCACCTCTCCGGGGCGCACAGATACGCAGTATTTT. It is translated as CASTSPGRTDTQYF.

The J gene is TRBJ2-5, the V gene TRBV28; D uncertain. Per germline, CDR1 MDHEN and CDR2 SYDVKM. This CDR3 contains 13 residues. Trimming shortened V by 5 bases and J by 2 bases, and 9 bases separated the two germline ends. The CDR3 DNA follows: TGTGCCAGCAGTGGGCCACCTCAAGAGACCCAGTACTTC. Translating it yields CASSGPPQETQYF.